This T cell receptor (beta chain) originates from a study of long-term antiretroviral therapy in people with HIV. Findings of the study overall: HIV repertoires had narrower CDR3 length ranges than controls.

V was trimmed by 2 bases and J by 9 bases, leaving 18 bases between them. CDR1 and CDR2 (germline): LNHNV, YYDKDF (reference sequence). The CDR3 contains 15 residues. Investigators performed immunoSEQ version v3.0 at survey level. TCRdb's copy holds only in-frame clones and misses some; the assay was immunoSEQ multiplex PCR. The sample lists approximately 15,000 clones; approximately 75% were seen once. This clone was seen once. Its antigen is currently unknown. The J gene is TRBJ2-3, the V gene TRBV15; D is uncertain. The TCR sequence derives from a woman between 50 and 59 years old with HIV. Material: unsorted PBMCs, obtained 1.5 years before starting antiretroviral therapy. CDR3 sequence: CATSRTLLASWTQYF. CDR3 sequence (DNA): TGTGCCACCAGCAGAACCCTACTCGCGAGCTGGACGCAGTATTTT.